The 4 T cell receptor beta chains below come from one sample, sequenced in a study of cytomegalovirus exposure and HLA in healthy donors. The primer mix had 60 Vbeta and 13 Jbeta primers. Profiling relied on immunoSEQ multiplex PCR, and the TCRdb table lists in-frame clones only, not all of them. The table lists 150,000 to 250,000 clones, around 78% of them singletons. What was sequenced was PBMCs. The receptors here all came from a man aged 25 to 45 in good health and CMV-seronegative.

The DNA for the CDR3 is TGTGCCACTGGACAGATCCCCAACCTCGCCTATGGCTACACCTTC. It encodes CATGQIPNLAYGYTF. V is TRBV28 and J is TRBJ1-2, with D possibly matching TRBD1 (6 bases). Trimming took 10 bases from V and 4 from J, leaving 22 bases between them. This CDR3 is 15 amino acids long. The germline V gene encodes CDR1 MDHEN and CDR2 SYDVKM.

In regard to this clone: Additional DNA sequences in this sample encode the identical CDR3. This chain joins TRBV27 and TRBJ2-7; perhaps TRBD2 as D (5 bases). The V gene's germline CDR1 is MNHEY and CDR2 SMNVEV (reference sequence). The V end was cut by 0 bases, the J end by 0 bases, with 6 bases between. CDR3 length: 14 amino acids. The CDR3 coding sequence is TGTGCCAGCAGTTTATCCGGAGGCTCCTACGAGCAGTACTTC. It specifies CASSLSGGSYEQYF.

The chain has TRBV10-1 and TRBJ2-7; D perhaps matches TRBD2 (7 bases). This CDR3 comprises 17 residues. Per germline, CDR1 WNHNN and CDR2 SYGVQD (reference sequence). The V end lost 6 bases, the J end lost 6 bases, and 27 bases lay between the germline ends. This CDR3 is CASRGAHGLAAGTEQYF. CDR3 coding DNA: TGCGCCAGCAGGGGGGCCCACGGGCTAGCGGCAGGCACCGAGCAGTACTTC.

The chain links TRBV10-3 to TRBJ2-2, with D perhaps TRBD1 (5 bases). V lost 4 bases and J 3 bases, leaving 12 bases between the germline ends. CDR1 ENHRY and CDR2 SYGVKD come from the germline V gene. This CDR3 contains 15 residues. DNA for the CDR3: TGTGCCATCAGTGCTGGTGGCAGGGACACCGGGGAGCTGTTTTTT. It encodes CAISAGGRDTGELFF.